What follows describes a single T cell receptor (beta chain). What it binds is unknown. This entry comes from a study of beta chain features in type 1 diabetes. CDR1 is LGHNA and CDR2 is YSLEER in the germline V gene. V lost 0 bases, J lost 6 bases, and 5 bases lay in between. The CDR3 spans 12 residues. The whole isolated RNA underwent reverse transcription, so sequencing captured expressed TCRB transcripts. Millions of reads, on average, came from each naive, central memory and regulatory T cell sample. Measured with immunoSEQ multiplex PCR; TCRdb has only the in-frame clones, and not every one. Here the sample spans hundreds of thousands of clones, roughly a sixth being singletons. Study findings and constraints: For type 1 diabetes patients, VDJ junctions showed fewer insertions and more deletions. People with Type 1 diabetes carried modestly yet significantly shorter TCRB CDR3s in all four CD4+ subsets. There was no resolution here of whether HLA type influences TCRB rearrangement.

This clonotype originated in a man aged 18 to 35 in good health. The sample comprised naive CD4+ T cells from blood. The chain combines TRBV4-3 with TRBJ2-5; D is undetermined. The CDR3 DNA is TGCGCCAGCAGCCAAGATCATCAGACCCAGTACTTC. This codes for CASSQDHQTQYF.